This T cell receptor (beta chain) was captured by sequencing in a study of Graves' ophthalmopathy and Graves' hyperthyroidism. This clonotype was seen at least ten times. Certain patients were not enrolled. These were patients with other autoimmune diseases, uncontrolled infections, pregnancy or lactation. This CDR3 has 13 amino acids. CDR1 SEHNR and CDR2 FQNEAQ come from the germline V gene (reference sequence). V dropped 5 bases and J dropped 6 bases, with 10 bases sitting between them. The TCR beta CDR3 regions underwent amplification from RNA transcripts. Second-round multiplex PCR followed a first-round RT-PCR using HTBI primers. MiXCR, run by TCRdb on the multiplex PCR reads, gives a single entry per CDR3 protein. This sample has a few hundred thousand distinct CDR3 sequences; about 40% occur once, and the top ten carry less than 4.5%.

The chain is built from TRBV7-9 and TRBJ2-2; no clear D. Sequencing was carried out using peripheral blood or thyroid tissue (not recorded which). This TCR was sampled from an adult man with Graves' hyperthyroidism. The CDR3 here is CASSPERSGELFF. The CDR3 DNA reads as TGTGCCAGCAGCCCCGAGAGGTCCGGGGAGCTGTTTTTT.